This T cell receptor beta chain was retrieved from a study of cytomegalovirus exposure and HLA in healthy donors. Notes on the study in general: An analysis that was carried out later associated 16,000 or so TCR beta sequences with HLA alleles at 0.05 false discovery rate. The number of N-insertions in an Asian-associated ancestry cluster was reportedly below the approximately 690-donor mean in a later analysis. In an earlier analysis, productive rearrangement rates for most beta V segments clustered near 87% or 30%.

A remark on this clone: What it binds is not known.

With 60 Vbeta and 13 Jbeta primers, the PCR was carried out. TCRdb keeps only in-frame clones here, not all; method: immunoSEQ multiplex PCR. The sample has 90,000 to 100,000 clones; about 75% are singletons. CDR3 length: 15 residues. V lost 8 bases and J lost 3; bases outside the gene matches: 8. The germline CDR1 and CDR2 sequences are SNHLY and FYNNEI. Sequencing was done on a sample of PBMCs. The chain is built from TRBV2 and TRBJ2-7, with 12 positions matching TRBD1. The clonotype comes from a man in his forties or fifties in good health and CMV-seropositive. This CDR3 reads CASGDRGQLGYEQYF. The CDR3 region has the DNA TGTGCCAGCGGGGACAGGGGGCAGCTAGGCTACGAGCAGTACTTC.